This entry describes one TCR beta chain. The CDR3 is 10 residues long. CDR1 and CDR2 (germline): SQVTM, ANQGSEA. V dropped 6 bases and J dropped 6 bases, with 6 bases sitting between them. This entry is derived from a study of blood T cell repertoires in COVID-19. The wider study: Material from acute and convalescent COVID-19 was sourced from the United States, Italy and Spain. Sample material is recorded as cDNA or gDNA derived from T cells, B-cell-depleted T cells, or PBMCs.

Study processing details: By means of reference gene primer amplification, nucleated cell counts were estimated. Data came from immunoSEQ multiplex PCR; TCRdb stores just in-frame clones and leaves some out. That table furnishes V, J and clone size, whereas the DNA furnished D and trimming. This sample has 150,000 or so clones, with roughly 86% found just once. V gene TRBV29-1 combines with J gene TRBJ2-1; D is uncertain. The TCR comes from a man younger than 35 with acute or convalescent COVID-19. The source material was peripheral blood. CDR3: CSVRSNEQFF. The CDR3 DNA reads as TGCAGCGTCCGGTCCAATGAGCAGTTCTTC.